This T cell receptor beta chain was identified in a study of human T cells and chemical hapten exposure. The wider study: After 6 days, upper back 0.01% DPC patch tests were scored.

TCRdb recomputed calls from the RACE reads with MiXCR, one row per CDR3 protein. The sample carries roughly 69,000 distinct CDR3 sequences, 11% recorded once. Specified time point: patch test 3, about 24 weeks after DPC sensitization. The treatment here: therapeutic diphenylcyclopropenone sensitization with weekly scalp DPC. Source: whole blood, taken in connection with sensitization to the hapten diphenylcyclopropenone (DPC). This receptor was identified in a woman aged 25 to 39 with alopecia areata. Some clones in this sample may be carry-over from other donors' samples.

In DNA, the CDR3 is TGCAGTGCTAGAGAGGGGACGTCCTACAATGAGCAGTTCTTC. Protein sequence: CSAREGTSYNEQFF. V is TRBV20-1 and J is TRBJ2-1; D tentatively reads TRBD1 or TRBD2 (5 bases each). Per germline, CDR1 DFQATT and CDR2 SNEGSKA (reference sequence). There are 14 residues in the CDR3. Trimming took off 0 bases at V and 1 base at J, with 7 bases between the two ends.